The clone carrying this TCR beta chain has more than one count but fewer than ten. This sample is drawn from a study of PD-1 blockade in classical Hodgkin lymphoma. Study-level background: Intravenous infusions of nivolumab 3 mg/kg reached patients every 2 weeks.

Profiled with immunoSEQ multiplex PCR; TCRdb holds only in-frame clones, not every one. The sample contains tens of thousands of clones, roughly 90% of which appear only once. Noted time point: cycle 4 day 1 (C4D1), after less than 7 weeks of nivolumab. Exposure to brentuximab vedotin varied, and each patient had relapsed following autologous stem cell transplantation. The origin of this receptor is a human donor with classical Hodgkin lymphoma. This specimen consisted of peripheral blood mononuclear cells (PBMCs), obtained before the fourth cycle of nivolumab.

In DNA form, the CDR3 reads TGTGCCACCAGCCCAGTCTCTAACTATGGCTACACCTTC. Its translation is CATSPVSNYGYTF. The V and J genes are TRBV2 and TRBJ1-2; D gene ambiguous. V was cut by 10 bases and J by 0 bases, with 12 bases left in between. CDR3 length: 13 amino acids. Germline V CDR1 and CDR2: SNHLY, FYNNEI.